What follows is one T cell receptor (beta chain) and its context. The data were taken from a study of T cell responses to AZD1222 COVID-19 vaccine. From germline, CDR1 is KGHSH and CDR2 LQKENI. The CDR3 has 14 amino acids. J gave up 1 base and V 3 bases, and 2 bases lay outside the gene matches. Clones were sequenced by immunoSEQ multiplex PCR, and TCRdb holds only the in-frame ones, with some missing. The sample includes 150,000 or so clones, approximately 90% of them seen just once. The source was peripheral blood, collected on day 0 of AZD1222 vaccination. This clonotype was obtained from an adult in good health. The gene calls are TRBV18 and TRBJ2-5, with 7 bases aligning to TRBD1. The CDR3 loop is CASSPGQLQETQYF. CDR3 coding DNA: TGTGCCAGCTCACCGGGACAGCTCCAAGAGACCCAGTACTTC.